The source of this T cell receptor beta chain is a study of cytomegalovirus exposure and HLA in healthy donors. About the research overall: Unique TCR beta sequences numbering about 100 million came from 150 million to 200 million T cells in an earlier analysis. Whole-study results and caveats: According to the study, 150 to 200 TCR beta chains were cytomegalovirus-associated. Later on, analysis showed that most CMV-associated TCR beta chains appeared to be HLA-restricted. A later analysis appeared to link common viral pathogens to several of the most significant clusters.

The CDR3 is 14 amino acids. Germline CDR1 MNHNS, CDR2 SASEGT. V was cut by 2 bases and J by 0 bases, with 8 bases left in between. PCR primers comprised 60 Vbeta and 13 Jbeta primers. Repertoires were generated with immunoSEQ multiplex PCR, while TCRdb's copy carries only in-frame clones and drops some. The sample lists roughly 93,000 clones, more than 70% occurring once. About this clone itself: Antigen unknown.

The chain is built from TRBV6-1 and TRBJ2-7; D is undetermined. This TCR was recovered from a man aged 18 to 29 in good health and CMV-seropositive. The sample consisted of PBMCs. The CDR3 sequence: CASSESVVSYEQYF. The CDR3 coding sequence is TGTGCCAGCAGTGAATCGGTAGTCTCCTACGAGCAGTACTTC.